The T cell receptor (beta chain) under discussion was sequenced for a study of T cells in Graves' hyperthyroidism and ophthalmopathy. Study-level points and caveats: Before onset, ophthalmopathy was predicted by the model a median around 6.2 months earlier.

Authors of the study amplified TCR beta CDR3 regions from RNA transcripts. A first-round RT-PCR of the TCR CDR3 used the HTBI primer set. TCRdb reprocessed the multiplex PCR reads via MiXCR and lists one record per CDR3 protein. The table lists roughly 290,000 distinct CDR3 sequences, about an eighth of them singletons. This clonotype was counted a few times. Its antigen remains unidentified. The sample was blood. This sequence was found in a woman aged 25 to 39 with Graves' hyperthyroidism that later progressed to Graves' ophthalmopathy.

CDR3: CSARDWGDTQYF. Written as DNA, the CDR3 is TGCAGTGCTAGAGATTGGGGCGATACGCAGTATTTT. This rearrangement joins TRBV20-1 to TRBJ2-3, with D possibly matching TRBD1 (5 bases). The V end lost 0 bases, the J end lost 6 bases, and 7 bases lay between the germline ends. The length of the CDR3 is 12 residues. Germline CDR1 reads DFQATT; CDR2 reads SNEGSKA (reference sequence).